This T cell receptor (beta chain) came from a study of OX40 agonist ivuxolimab in advanced cancers. The wider study: As their treatment, patients were administered ivuxolimab, an agonistic anti-OX40 (CD134) antibody. Allowance was made for prior anti-PD-1, anti-PD-L1 or anti-CTLA-4 therapy, and about 40% had some. Study-level findings and limits: Both CD4+ and CD8+ T cell populations in blood had undergone clonal expansion by week 6 at 0.1 to 3.0 mg/kg.

Assay: immunoSEQ multiplex PCR; the TCRdb copy retains only in-frame clones and omits some. The sample carries about 46,000 clones, almost 90% recorded once. Only one count was recorded for this clone. No antigen is known for it. In germline, CDR1 is SNHLY, CDR2 FYNNEI. The V end lost 7 bases, the J end lost 4 bases, and 9 bases lay between the germline ends. This CDR3 comprises 12 residues. The material sequenced was CD4+ or CD8+ T cells sorted from blood, taken in a trial of the OX40 agonist ivuxolimab. This sequence was found in an adult with an advanced solid tumor such as melanoma, head and neck, liver or kidney cancer. The rearrangement uses TRBV2 and TRBJ2-3, with no clear D. Here the CDR3 reads CASNPSPDTQYF. CDR3 sequence (DNA): TGTGCCAGCAACCCTAGTCCAGATACGCAGTATTTT.